The 7 T cell receptor beta chains below all came from one sample that was sequenced in a study of human T cells and chemical hapten exposure. Time point here: patch test 1, 2 weeks after DPC sensitization. Treatment denoted: therapeutic diphenylcyclopropenone sensitization with weekly scalp DPC. TCRdb fed the RACE reads into MiXCR, producing one record per CDR3 protein. The sample includes roughly 120,000 distinct CDR3 sequences, 9.5% to 13% of them seen just once. Material: whole blood, obtained in connection with sensitization to the hapten diphenylcyclopropenone (DPC). The receptors originated from a woman between 50 and 59 years old with alopecia areata. Some clones in this sample may be carry-over from other donors' samples.

This clonotype was seen at least ten times. The chain is built from TRBV28 and TRBJ2-1; 8 bases match TRBD1. The CDR3 covers 15 residues. J lost 9 bases, V lost 5 bases, and 12 bases had no gene match. CDR1 and CDR2 from the germline V gene are MDHEN and SYDVKM. The chain's CDR3 is CASSPRQGRRIEQFF. CDR3 DNA: TGTGCCAGCAGTCCAAGACAGGGGCGCCGAATTGAGCAGTTCTTC. Filled out from reference TRBV28 and TRBJ2-1, the complete variable domain reads DVKVTQSSRYLVKRTGEKVFLECVQDMDHENMFWYRQDPGLGLRLIYFSYDVKMKEKGDIPEGYSVSREKKERFSLILESASTNQTSMYLCASSPRQGRRIEQFFGPGTRLTVL.

V gene TRBV6-1 combines with J gene TRBJ2-5; no firm D call. The CDR3 is made up of 13 amino acids. V lost 8 bases and J lost 2, with 12 bases in between. Germline CDR1 reads MNHNS; CDR2 reads SASEGT. CDR3: CASLDRRQETQYF. The CDR3 bases are TGTGCCAGCTTGGACCGGCGGCAAGAGACCCAGTACTTC.

This clonotype was seen more than once but under ten times. The chain couples TRBV6-2 or TRBV6-3 to TRBJ1-2; D possibly corresponds to TRBD1 (6 bases). Trimming pared 5 bases from V and 3 bases from J, leaving 22 bases between. Germline lookup yields CDR1 MNHEY and CDR2 SVGEGT. The CDR3 length is 17 residues. This CDR3 reads CASSPPGHPASDYGYTF. The CDR3 DNA reads TGTGCCAGCAGTCCACCGGGACACCCGGCGAGCGACTATGGCTACACCTTC.

The gene calls are TRBV28 and TRBJ2-3, with a weak D call TRBD2 (6 bases). The V end lost 6 bases, the J end lost 4 bases, and 14 bases lay between the germline ends. Per germline, CDR1 MDHEN and CDR2 SYDVKM. The CDR3 runs 14 residues. CDR3 nucleotides: TGTGCCAGCAGCTTCCCGGGAGAAGCAGATACGCAGTATTTT. Encoded protein: CASSFPGEADTQYF.

This chain joins TRBV29-1 and TRBJ1-4; D is ambiguous. Germline-derived CDR1 and CDR2 are SQVTM and ANQGSEA. V lost 0 bases to trimming and J lost 8 bases, with 10 bases between them. CDR3 length: 13 amino acids. CDR3 in amino acids: CSVEDGVGEKLFF. The DNA of the CDR3 is TGCAGCGTTGAAGATGGGGTTGGGGAAAAACTGTTTTTT.

The gene calls are TRBV18 and TRBJ1-3; D gene uncertain. In germline, CDR1 is KGHSH, CDR2 LQKENI. The CDR3 covers 15 residues. The V end was cut by 3 bases, the J end by 0 bases, with 9 bases between. This CDR3 is CASSPIQSSGNTIYF. CDR3 in DNA: TGTGCCAGCTCACCGATACAGAGCTCTGGAAACACCATATATTTT.

This clonotype has only a few counts. The chain combines TRBV11-2 with TRBJ2-1; D tentatively fits TRBD1 or TRBD2 (7 bases each). The CDR3 runs 16 residues. Germline V gene data show CDR1 as SGHAT and CDR2 as FQNNGV. Trimming shortened V by 7 bases and J by 2 bases, and 18 bases separated the two germline ends. The CDR3 loop is CASNTPGRGPYNEQFF. In nucleotides, the CDR3 is TGTGCCAGCAACACCCCGGGGAGGGGGCCCTACAATGAGCAGTTCTTC.